This T cell receptor (beta chain) originates from a study of regulatory dendritic cells for organ transplantation. The CDR3 has 12 amino acids. Looked up from germline, CDR1 is LNHDA and CDR2 is SQIVND (reference sequence). Trimming shortened V by 6 bases and J by 14 bases, and 18 bases separated the two germline ends. The repertoire was sequenced with immunoSEQ multiplex PCR; TCRdb's copy has only in-frame clones and lacks some. The sample comprises roughly 28,000 clones, approximately 80% of which are singletons, and around 0.093% rests with the top ten. This clonotype originated in a human donor in good health. The sequencing sample was made of naive CD4+ T cells from blood. Subset here: CD45RA+ naive T cells. This chain joins TRBV19 and TRBJ2-3; a weak D match, TRBD1 (5 bases). The CDR3 region has the DNA TGTGCCAGTAGCCCGACAGCCCTCACGATGTATTTT. Encoded protein: CASSPTALTMYF.